These T cell receptor beta chains were read from a single sample in a study of cytomegalovirus exposure and HLA in healthy donors. This table comes from immunoSEQ multiplex PCR, and its TCRdb copy is limited to in-frame clones, with some not included. The top ten clones hold roughly 16% of a sample with a few hundred thousand clones, over 60% of them seen once. What was sequenced was PBMCs. The receptors were sampled from a man between 35 and 55 years old in good health and CMV-seronegative. The CDR3 runs from the conserved cysteine through the conserved F or W. The D gene is left open where the match is weak. Clone size, where shown, is once, few, many, or a class for clones that have expanded.

size,D,J,V,length,CDR3,DNA
.,TRBD1,TRBJ2-3,TRBV29-1,15,CSVGNRGRDTDTQYF,TGCAGCGTGGGAAACAGGGGGCGCGACACAGATACGCAGTATTTT
.,.,TRBJ2-7,TRBV6-6,16,CASSWSLATLSYEQYF,TGTGCCAGCAGCTGGAGTTTAGCGACCCTCTCCTACGAGCAGTACTTC
.,.,TRBJ1-3,TRBV12-5,16,CASASLALSSGNTIYF,TGTGCTAGTGCCTCGCTAGCGCTAAGCTCTGGAAACACCATATATTTT
.,TRBD1,TRBJ2-5,TRBV5-1,15,CASSLETGGIEEQYF,TGCGCCAGCAGCTTAGAGACAGGGGGTATTGAAGAGCAGTACTTC
once,.,TRBJ2-5,TRBV7-2,13,CASGKLVEETQYF,TGTGCCAGCGGAAAGCTAGTAGAAGAGACCCAGTACTTC
.,TRBD1,TRBJ1-1,TRBV7-9,15,CASSPRGILIREAFF,TGTGCCAGCAGCCCCAGGGGGATTCTGATTCGGGAAGCTTTCTTT
.,TRBD2,TRBJ2-1,TRBV6-5,15,CASSTSGSSYNEQFF,TGTGCCAGCAGTACTAGCGGCTCTTCCTACAATGAGCAGTTCTTC
.,.,TRBJ2-1,TRBV5-1,14,CASSSRQDEGEQFF,TGCGCCAGCAGCTCGCGACAGGACGAGGGGGAGCAGTTCTTC
once,TRBD1,TRBJ2-7,TRBV5-1,16,CASSLGQGAIRREQYF,TGCGCCAGCAGCTTGGGACAGGGGGCGATTAGACGCGAGCAGTACTTC
.,.,TRBJ2-7,TRBV4-2,14,CASSPARSSYEQYF,TGTGCCAGCAGCCCGGCGCGGTCCTCCTACGAGCAGTACTTC
.,TRBD2,TRBJ2-1,TRBV9,15,CASSSSGRNGDEQFF,TGTGCCTCTTCCTCTAGCGGGAGGAATGGGGATGAGCAGTTCTTC
.,TRBD1,TRBJ1-2,TRBV6-5,14,CASRRGDRFDGYTF,TGTGCCAGCAGACGTGGGGACAGATTTGATGGCTACACCTTC
once,.,TRBJ1-1,TRBV19,15,CASSIDPGVGTEAFF,TGTGCCAGTAGTATAGATCCGGGGGTCGGGACTGAAGCTTTCTTT
few,TRBD2,TRBJ2-7,TRBV7-6,14,CASSRGLAGYEQYF,TGTGCCAGCAGCCGTGGACTAGCGGGCTACGAGCAGTACTTC
few,.,TRBJ2-7,TRBV4-2,14,CASSQELAKDEQYF,TGTGCCAGCAGCCAAGAACTAGCTAAGGACGAGCAGTACTTC
few,.,TRBJ1-2,TRBV6-1,15,CASSDAGRNVDGYTF,TGTGCCAGCAGTGATGCGGGGAGGAACGTCGACGGCTACACCTTC
.,.,TRBJ2-1,TRBV5-1,15,CASSLGGGYYNEQFF,TGCGCCAGCAGCTTGGGGGGGGGCTACTACAATGAGCAGTTCTTC
few,.,TRBJ2-1,TRBV5-4,16,CASSLEVTGRRNEQFF,TGTGCCAGCAGCTTGGAAGTGACAGGGAGGAGGAATGAGCAGTTCTTC
.,.,TRBJ2-1,TRBV27,15,CASSLSTNAREKQFF,TGTGCCAGCAGTTTATCGACGAATGCTAGGGAGAAGCAGTTCTTC
.,.,TRBJ1-2,TRBV5-6,16,CASSQRTAGRPYGYTF,TGTGCCAGCAGCCAACGGACAGCAGGGCGACCGTATGGCTACACCTTC
.,.,TRBJ1-5,TRBV2,12,CASGEGTQPQHF,TGTGCCAGTGGGGAGGGGACTCAGCCCCAGCATTTT
.,TRBD2,TRBJ2-1,TRBV4-1,19,CASSQVPPSGSPGRNEQFF,TGCGCCAGCAGCCAAGTTCCCCCTAGCGGGAGCCCCGGGAGGAATGAGCAGTTCTTC
few,TRBD2,TRBJ2-6,TRBV10-3,18,CAISRTGGPPTGANVLTF,TGTGCCATCAGTAGGACGGGAGGGCCTCCCACTGGGGCCAACGTCCTGACTTTC